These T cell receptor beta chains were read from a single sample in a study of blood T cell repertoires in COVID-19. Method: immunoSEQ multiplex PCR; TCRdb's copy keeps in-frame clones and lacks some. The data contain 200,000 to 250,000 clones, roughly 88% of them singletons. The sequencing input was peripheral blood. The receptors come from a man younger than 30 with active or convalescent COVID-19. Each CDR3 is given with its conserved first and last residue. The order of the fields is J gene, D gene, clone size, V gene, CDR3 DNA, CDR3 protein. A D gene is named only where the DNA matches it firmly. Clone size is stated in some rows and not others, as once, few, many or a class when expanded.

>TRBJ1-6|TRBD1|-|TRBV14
TGTGCCAGCAGCGTCACAGGGGCCCCCTATAATTCACCCCTCCACTTT
CASSVTGAPYNSPLHF
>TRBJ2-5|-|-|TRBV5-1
TGCGCCAGCAGCCTACAGACACCGTACCAAGAGACCCAGTACTTC
CASSLQTPYQETQYF
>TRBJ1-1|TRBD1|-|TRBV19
TGTGCCAGTAGTCCACAGGACAGGGAAGCTTTCTTT
CASSPQDREAFF
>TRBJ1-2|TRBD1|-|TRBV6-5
TGTGCCAGCAGCCAGGGGGCGTATGGCTACACCTTC
CASSQGAYGYTF
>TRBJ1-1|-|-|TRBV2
TGTGCCAGCAGTGAAACCCAGGTTCTCACTGAAGCTTTCTTT
CASSETQVLTEAFF
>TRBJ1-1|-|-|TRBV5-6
TGTGCCAGCAGCCTCAACATGAACACTGAAGCTTTCTTT
CASSLNMNTEAFF
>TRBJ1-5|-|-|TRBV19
TGTGCCAGCCAGGGTGAGGGCAATCAGCCCCAGCATTTT
CASQGEGNQPQHF
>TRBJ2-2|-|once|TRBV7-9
TGTGCCAGCAGCACGAAGGACATTGATACCGGGGAGCTGTTTTTT
CASSTKDIDTGELFF
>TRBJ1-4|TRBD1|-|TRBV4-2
TGTGCCAGCAGCACGACAGGGAACGTGGCAACTAATGAAAAACTGTTTTTT
CASSTTGNVATNEKLFF
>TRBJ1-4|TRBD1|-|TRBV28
TGTGCCAGTCGACAGGGGGCTCCGACCAAGGGACTGTTTTTT
CASRQGAPTKGLFF
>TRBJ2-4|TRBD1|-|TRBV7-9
TGTGCCAGCAGCTTACAGACAGGGGCGCGACAAAACATTCAGTACTTC
CASSLQTGARQNIQYF
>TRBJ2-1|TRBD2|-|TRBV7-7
TGTGCCAGCAGTAAAATAGCGGGAGGAGCCAATGAGCAGTTCTTC
CASSKIAGGANEQFF
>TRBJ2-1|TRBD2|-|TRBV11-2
TGTGCCAGCAGCTTTCAAGCGGGAGGGCGAAATGAGCAGTTCTTC
CASSFQAGGRNEQFF
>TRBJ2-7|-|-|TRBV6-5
TGTGCCAGCAGTTACCTCCCGGACACCTCCTACGAGCAGTACTTC
CASSYLPDTSYEQYF
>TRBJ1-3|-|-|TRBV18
TGTGCCAGCTCACAGGCCGCGGGAGGAAACACCATATATTTT
CASSQAAGGNTIYF
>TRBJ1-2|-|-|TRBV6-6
TGTGCCAGCAGCCAACCGGACAGAGCTAACTATGGCTACACCTTC
CASSQPDRANYGYTF
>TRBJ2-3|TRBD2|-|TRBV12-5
TGTGCTAGTGGTTTAGGGGAGGGATGCGCAAATTTT
CASGLGEGCANF
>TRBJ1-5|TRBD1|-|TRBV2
TGTGCCAGCACCCAAGGAACAGGGGGCGTGTGGCCCCAGCATTTT
CASTQGTGGVWPQHF
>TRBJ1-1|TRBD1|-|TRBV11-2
TGTGCCAGCAGCTTAGATGGGACAGGGGGGGGGACTGAAGCTTTCTTT
CASSLDGTGGGTEAFF
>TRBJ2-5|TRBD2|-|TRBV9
TGTGCCAGCAGCGTAGGGCTATTGGCGGGAGGCTTAGGAGAGACCCAGTACTTC
CASSVGLLAGGLGETQYF
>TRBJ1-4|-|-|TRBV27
TGTGCCAGCAGTCGTCAGCTAGCAACTAATGAAAAACTGTTTTTT
CASSRQLATNEKLFF
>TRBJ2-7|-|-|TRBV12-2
TGTGCAAGTCGCTTAGTACAGGGGTTCTACGAGCAGTACTTC
CASRLVQGFYEQYF
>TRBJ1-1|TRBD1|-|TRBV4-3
TGCGCCAGCAGCCAGGGGACAGGGGGGTTTGGGAACACTGAAGCTTTCTTT
CASSQGTGGFGNTEAFF
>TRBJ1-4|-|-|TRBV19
TGTGCCAGTTGTGTCGGAGCAGCGAATGAAAAACTGTTTTTT
CASCVGAANEKLFF
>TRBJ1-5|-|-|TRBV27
TGTGCCAGCAGTCCCGGCCGGGGGGAAGGATGGAATCAGCCCCAGCATTTT
CASSPGRGEGWNQPQHF
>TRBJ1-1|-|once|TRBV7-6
TGTGCCAGCAGCTTCGGAGCCGGGGGGAACACTGAAGCTTTCTTT
CASSFGAGGNTEAFF
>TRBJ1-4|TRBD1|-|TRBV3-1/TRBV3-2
TGTGCCAGCAGCCAGACCTCAGGGGGTGAAAAACTGTTTTTT
CASSQTSGGEKLFF
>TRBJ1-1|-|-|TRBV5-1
TGCGCCAGCAGCTTTCAGGGGACTGAAGCTTTCTTT
CASSFQGTEAFF
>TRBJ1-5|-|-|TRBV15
TGTGCCACCAGCGTCCATCGGGATAGCAATCAGCCCCAGCATTTT
CATSVHRDSNQPQHF
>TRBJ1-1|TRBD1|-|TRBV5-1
TGCGCCAGCAGCTTGGGCCAGGGGGCCGGGAACACTGAAGCTTTCTTT
CASSLGQGAGNTEAFF
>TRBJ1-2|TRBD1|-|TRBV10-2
TGCGCCAGCAGTGAGGGGACAGAGTATGGCTACACCTTC
CASSEGTEYGYTF
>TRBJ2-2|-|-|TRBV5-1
TGCGCCAGCAGCTTGGGCAGGGTTAGCACCGGGGAGCTGTTTTTT
CASSLGRVSTGELFF
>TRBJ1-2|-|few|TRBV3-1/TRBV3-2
TGTGCCAGCAGCCACGGCCTAGGGGGAACGGGTGGCTACACCTTC
CASSHGLGGTGGYTF
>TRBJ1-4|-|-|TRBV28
TGTGCCACCCATGATACAGGGAAAACTAATGAAAAACTGTTTTTT
CATHDTGKTNEKLFF